These 27 T cell receptor beta chains came from one sample sequenced in a study of blood T cells in healthy people across ages. A J-beta primer mix and a sample-barcoded 5' primer were used in a second PCR of roughly 6 to 11 cycles. TCRdb re-analysed the 5' RACE reads in MiXCR, keeping a single row per CDR3 protein. The profile shows some 1.7 million distinct CDR3 sequences, 28% of them singletons. Specimen: blood. The origin of the receptors is a woman aged 25 to 45 in good health.

The chain joins TRBV20-1 to TRBJ2-3, with a tentative D call TRBD2 (6 bases). V lost 0 bases and J 3 bases, leaving 10 bases between the germline ends. Germline values: CDR1 DFQATT, CDR2 SNEGSKA (reference sequence). The CDR3 loop spans 14 amino acids. For the CDR3, the DNA is TGCAGTGCTAGAGATCGGACTAAAACAGATACGCAGTATTTT. Translation gives CSARDRTKTDTQYF.

Turning to this clonotype: A much larger clone lies a single base off, so this may be a read error. The chain combines TRBV6-5 with TRBJ2-3; unclear D gene. This CDR3 is built from 14 residues. The germline CDR1 and CDR2 sequences are MNHEY and SVGAGI. In nucleotides, the CDR3 is TGTACCAGCAGACCCCATAGGAGCACAGATACGCAGTATTTT. Its protein product is CTSRPHRSTDTQYF.

The chain recombines TRBV24-1 with TRBJ2-3; no reliable D call. Germline CDR1 KGHDR, CDR2 SFDVKD. The V end was cut by 3 bases, the J end by 5 bases, with 11 bases between. The CDR3 extends over 14 amino acids. This CDR3 is CATSDGSSRDTQYF. The CDR3 nucleotides are TGTGCCACCAGTGATGGGTCCTCCCGAGATACGCAGTATTTT.

The sample holds a few counts of this clonotype. V is TRBV20-1 and J is TRBJ1-5; maybe TRBD1 (5 bases). The germline V gene has CDR1 DFQATT and CDR2 SNEGSKA (reference sequence). V lost 4 bases to trimming and J lost 3 bases, with 10 bases between them. There are 13 residues in the CDR3. The CDR3 region is CSATGGVNQPQHF. Written as DNA, the CDR3 is TGCAGTGCTACGGGGGGAGTCAATCAGCCCCAGCATTTT.

This clonotype has only a few counts. The chain joins TRBV10-3 to TRBJ2-5, with D perhaps matching TRBD1 (6 bases). Germline V gene lookup returns CDR1 ENHRY and CDR2 SYGVKD. The CDR3 extends over 13 amino acids. Between the trimmed V and J ends, which lost 8 bases and 4 bases, there was a span of 14 bases. The CDR3 sequence: CAISEATGETQYF. CDR3 nucleotides: TGTGCCATCTCTGAGGCGACAGGAGAGACCCAGTACTTC.

The V and J genes are TRBV7-9 and TRBJ2-3; 8 bases align to TRBD2. J gave up 7 bases and V 4 bases, and 7 bases lay outside the gene matches. Germline V gene sequence: CDR1 SEHNR, CDR2 FQNEAQ (reference sequence). This CDR3 has 14 residues. CDR3 sequence: CASSSSGRLNTQYF. As DNA, the CDR3 is TGTGCCAGCAGCTCTAGCGGGCGATTAAATACGCAGTATTTT.

The genes are TRBV11-2 and TRBJ2-3, with D hard to call. Germline lookup yields CDR1 SGHAT and CDR2 FQNNGV. The CDR3 length is 14 residues. V dropped 2 bases and J dropped 5 bases, with 11 bases sitting between them. Written as DNA, the CDR3 is TGTGCCAGCAGCTTATCTTTGCTCGTAGATACGCAGTATTTT. Protein: CASSLSLLVDTQYF.

The V call is TRBV20-1, the J call TRBJ2-7, with D tentatively TRBD1 (7 bases). Germline V lookup: CDR1 DFQATT, CDR2 SNEGSKA (reference sequence). V was trimmed by 4 bases and J by 2 bases, leaving 15 bases between them. The CDR3 length is 14 residues. The CDR3, as DNA: TGCAGTGCTACAGGGGGAGGAGGCGCCTACGAGCAGTACTTC. This encodes CSATGGGGAYEQYF.

The chain uses TRBV7-9 and TRBJ2-1; D is tentatively TRBD1 or TRBD2 (6 bases each). The CDR3 has 10 residues. CDR1 is SEHNR, CDR2 FQNEAQ, per germline (reference sequence). V lost 11 bases to trimming and J lost 10 bases, with 12 bases between them. Here the CDR3 DNA reads TGTGCCTCCCAGGGGAGGGAGCAGTTCTTC. This codes for CASQGREQFF. Based on the CDR3 plus reference TRBV7-9 and TRBJ2-1, the full variable domain is DTGVSQNPRHKITKRGQNVTFRCDPISEHNRLYWYRQTLGQGPEFLTYFQNEAQLEKSRLLSDRFSAERPKGSFSTLEIQRTEQGDSAMYLCASQGREQFFGPGTRLTVL.

J is TRBJ1-4 and V is TRBV5-5; perhaps TRBD1 as D (6 bases). Trimming removed 4 bases from V and 9 bases from J, with 16 bases in between. The CDR3 loop spans 14 amino acids. CDR1 and CDR2 from the germline V gene are SGHKS and YYEKEE (reference sequence). The CDR3 loop is CASSLRGWSKKLFF. CDR3 DNA: TGTGCCAGCAGCCTGAGGGGGTGGAGTAAAAAACTGTTTTTT.

The chain links TRBV7-6 to TRBJ2-5, with TRBD2 as a possible D gene (7 bases). The V gene's germline CDR1 is SGHVS and CDR2 FNYEAQ. Trimming cost V 7 bases and J 4 bases, with 16 bases left between them. This CDR3 spans 14 amino acids. CDR3 DNA: TGTGCCAGCAACGTAAGGGGGGAGGGAGAGACCCAGTACTTC. This gives the protein CASNVRGEGETQYF.

Only a few counts were recorded for this clonotype. This chain connects TRBV28 to TRBJ1-1; TRBD1 is a possible D gene (6 bases). V dropped 8 bases and J dropped 7 bases, with 11 bases sitting between them. CDR1 is MDHEN and CDR2 is SYDVKM in the germline V gene. The CDR3 totals 11 residues. This chain's CDR3 is CASRRQVEAFF. DNA of the CDR3: TGTGCCAGCCGACGACAGGTTGAAGCTTTCTTT.

This clonotype was found a few times. V usage is TRBV20-1 and J usage is TRBJ1-4; D unresolved. V shed 6 bases and J shed 3 bases, with 14 bases lying between them. The germline gives CDR1 DFQATT, CDR2 SNEGSKA (reference sequence). CDR3 length equals 14 residues. CDR3 region: CSAPPGSANEKLFF. The CDR3 DNA reads TGCAGTGCCCCACCGGGGTCGGCTAATGAAAAACTGTTTTTT.

CDR3 nucleotide sequence: TGTGCCAGCTCACCCACCAGGGTAGGTCGCGCCGGCTACGAGCAGTACTTC. Residues: CASSPTRVGRAGYEQYF. V gene TRBV18 combines with J gene TRBJ2-7; possibly TRBD1 for D (5 bases). Trimming cost V 3 bases and J 3 bases, with 21 bases left between them. The CDR3 has 17 residues. The germline V gene encodes CDR1 KGHSH and CDR2 LQKENI.

This sequence joins TRBV7-2 and TRBJ2-3, with 9 nucleotides matching TRBD1. The CDR3 loop spans 15 amino acids. The V and J ends lost 5 bases and 3 bases, in that order; junction bases with no gene match: 6. CDR1 SGHTA and CDR2 FQGNSA come from the germline V gene. The CDR3 here is CASSRDRVRTDTQYF. In DNA form, the CDR3 reads TGTGCCAGCAGCCGGGACAGGGTGAGGACAGATACGCAGTATTTT.

This clonotype came up a few times. The chain joins TRBV18 to TRBJ1-6, with a tentative D call TRBD1 (5 bases). This CDR3 spans 16 amino acids. V lost 10 bases to trimming and J lost 6 bases, with 22 bases between them. CDR1 KGHSH and CDR2 LQKENI come from the germline V gene. The CDR3 region is CATNTERGDGNSPLHF. The CDR3 DNA reads as TGTGCCACCAACACCGAGCGGGGGGATGGTAATTCACCCCTCCACTTT.

The chain carries TRBV10-2 and TRBJ1-1; D ambiguous. Trimming cost V 2 bases and J 4 bases, with 8 bases left between them. Germline CDR1 WSHSY, CDR2 SAAADI. CDR3 length: 13 residues. The CDR3 region is CASSEVGSTEAFF. CDR3 coding DNA: TGCGCCAGCAGTGAGGTTGGTAGCACTGAAGCTTTCTTT.

This clonotype showed up many times. The chain is built from TRBV29-1 and TRBJ2-7; D gene ambiguous. V was cut by 5 bases and J by 2 bases, with 7 bases left in between. Germline assignment: CDR1 SQVTM and CDR2 ANQGSEA. The CDR3 totals 11 residues. CDR3: CSVWVPYEQYF. The DNA for the CDR3 is TGCAGCGTTTGGGTCCCCTACGAGCAGTACTTC.

Written as DNA, the CDR3 is TGTGCCAGCTCAAAAACAGACCTAGGGACGGCTTTCTTT. Translating it yields CASSKTDLGTAFF. V and J are TRBV2 and TRBJ1-1, with D tentatively TRBD1 (5 bases). CDR1 SNHLY and CDR2 FYNNEI come from the germline V gene. This CDR3 contains 13 residues. The V gene lost 8 bases and the J gene lost 11 bases, with 21 bases spanning the gap.

V usage is TRBV4-1 and J usage is TRBJ2-1, with a weak D call TRBD2 (7 bases). Germline CDR1 and CDR2: MGHRA and YSYEKL. This CDR3 spans 15 amino acids. The V gene lost 3 bases and the J gene lost 4 bases, with 13 bases spanning the gap. The CDR3 DNA is TGCGCCAGCAGCCATGGGCGGGGGCCTTACAATGAGCAGTTCTTC. Residues: CASSHGRGPYNEQFF.

A few counts support this clonotype. CDR3 sequence (DNA): TGTGCCAGCAGGGAAGGAAAGGATAAATTCGTAAAACTGTTTTTT. It encodes CASREGKDKFVKLFF. This sequence joins TRBV6-5 and TRBJ1-4; D unclear. Between the trimmed V and J ends, which lost 6 bases and 10 bases, there was a span of 21 bases. This CDR3 has 15 residues. Germline V gene lookup returns CDR1 MNHEY and CDR2 SVGAGI.

This clonotype was detected only a few times. The gene calls are TRBV7-2 and TRBJ2-6; 13 nucleotides align to TRBD2. V lost 5 bases and J lost 0; bases outside the gene matches: 4. The CDR3 spans 18 residues. Per germline, CDR1 SGHTA and CDR2 FQGNSA. DNA of the CDR3: TGTGCCAGCAGCCCGCGACTAGCGGGGGGCTCTGGGGCCAACGTCCTGACTTTC. This translates into CASSPRLAGGSGANVLTF.

The chain is built from TRBV12-3 or TRBV12-4 and TRBJ1-4; no clear D gene. V gave up 3 bases and J gave up 0 bases, with 14 bases separating them. The CDR3 extends over 17 amino acids. The CDR3 region has the DNA TGTGCCAGCAGTTTTTACGATATTCGAGCAACTAATGAAAAACTGTTTTTT. It encodes CASSFYDIRATNEKLFF.

This clonotype was observed a handful of times. A read error may produce the germline difference seen at one junction end. V gene TRBV27 combines with J gene TRBJ1-1; no definite D call. CDR3 length: 14 amino acids. Looked up from germline, CDR1 is MNHEY and CDR2 is SMNVEV (reference sequence). CDR3 coding DNA: TGTGCCAGTAGTTTGCGAGGGAGCCGTACTGAAGCTTTCTTT. Residues: CASSLRGSRTEAFF.

A few counts support this clonotype. The rearrangement joins TRBV18 to TRBJ1-5; 7 nucleotides match TRBD1. V shed 3 bases, J shed 5 bases, and the junction held 7 bases outside the gene matches. This CDR3 contains 15 residues. Germline V CDR1 and CDR2: KGHSH, LQKENI. The CDR3 loop is CASSPPGTAYQPQHF. CDR3 DNA sequence: TGTGCCAGCTCACCTCCCGGGACAGCCTATCAGCCCCAGCATTTT.

This clonotype has more than one count but fewer than ten. The junction shows a germline mismatch at one end, possibly a read error. The chain employs TRBV19 and TRBJ1-5; D gene uncertain. The CDR3 runs 12 residues. The germline V gene encodes CDR1 LNHDA and CDR2 SQIVND (reference sequence). The chain's CDR3 is CASSLDIQPQHF. CDR3 nucleotides: TGTGCCAGTAGTTTAGACATCCAGCCCCAGCATTTT.

The V gene is TRBV6-6, the J gene TRBJ1-5; TRBD1 matches 7 bases. With V trimmed by 9 bases and J by 5 bases, 13 bases remained unmatched. Per germline, CDR1 MNHNY and CDR2 SVGAGI (reference sequence). The CDR3 runs 15 residues. The CDR3 DNA follows: TGTGCCAGTAAAACCGCAGGGGGATCGGATCAGCCCCAGCATTTT. Its protein is CASKTAGGSDQPQHF.